One sample yielded the 10 T cell receptor beta chains listed below, sequenced in a study of T cells in Graves' hyperthyroidism and ophthalmopathy. Researchers amplified the TCR beta CDR3 regions from RNA transcripts. During a first-round RT-PCR of the TCR CDR3, the HTBI primer set was used. TCRdb re-called the multiplex PCR reads with MiXCR, one entry per CDR3 protein. The sample consists of around 210,000 distinct CDR3 sequences, about a sixth of them appearing once. Sequenced input: blood. Receptor source: a woman in her 50s with Graves' hyperthyroidism.

The chain couples TRBV5-1 to TRBJ1-3; possibly TRBD1 for D (5 bases). Germline CDR1 reads SGHRS; CDR2 reads YFSETQ. There are 15 residues in the CDR3. Trimming took off 4 bases at V and 1 base at J, with 12 bases between the two ends. As DNA, the CDR3 is TGCGCCAGCAGCACCACGGGGGATTCTGGAAACACCATATATTTT. This codes for CASSTTGDSGNTIYF.

This clonotype was observed a handful of times. The CDR3 sequence: CASSQDLDYEQYF. The CDR3 nucleotides are TGTGCCAGCAGCCAGGACTTGGACTACGAGCAGTACTTC. This chain joins TRBV7-6 and TRBJ2-7, with D possibly TRBD2 on 5 matching bases. The CDR3 has 13 amino acids. Looked up from germline, CDR1 is SGHVS and CDR2 is FNYEAQ. The V and J ends lost 5 bases and 3 bases respectively, with 11 bases between them.

This clonotype was detected ten times or more. CDR3 residues: CASSLAFPQVLEQYF. In DNA form, the CDR3 reads TGTGCCAGCAGCTTAGCGTTCCCACAGGTCTTAGAGCAGTACTTC. The chain recombines TRBV7-4 with TRBJ2-7; possible D gene TRBD1, 5 bases. CDR3 length: 15 residues. Germline-derived CDR1 and CDR2 are SGHVT and SQSDAQ. Trimming shortened V by 0 bases and J by 7 bases, and 16 bases separated the two germline ends.

The table lists this clonotype with a few counts. The CDR3 bases are TGTGCCTGGAGTCTAACCCGGGGGTGGGGGGACACTGAAGCTTTCTTT. The encoded protein is CAWSLTRGWGDTEAFF. The chain couples TRBV30 to TRBJ1-1; possible D gene TRBD1, 5 bases. The ends were cut back, 2 bases at V and 3 bases at J, with 19 bases in the middle. Germline CDR1 is GTSNPN and CDR2 is SVGIG (reference sequence). The CDR3 sequence is 16 residues long.

This clonotype came up many times. The rearrangement links TRBV9 to TRBJ2-7, with D hard to call. The germline V gene has CDR1 SGDLS and CDR2 YYNGEE. Trimming took off 0 bases at V and 3 bases at J, with 13 bases between the two ends. The CDR3 is 15 residues long. CDR3: CASSVGATGDYEQYF. The CDR3 nucleotides are TGTGCCAGCAGCGTAGGAGCGACTGGGGACTACGAGCAGTACTTC.

This clonotype was recorded a few times. A much larger clone differs from this one at a single base, so this may be a read error. The chain uses TRBV20-1 and TRBJ1-2; a possible D gene is TRBD1 (6 bases). The length of the CDR3 is 15 residues. Germline V gene lookup returns CDR1 DFQATT and CDR2 SNEGSKA (reference sequence). V lost 5 bases, J lost 6 bases, and 22 bases lay in between. As DNA, the CDR3 is TGCAGTGCTTATCACACTCCCGGGCCAGGGGATGGCTACACCTTC. As protein: CSAYHTPGPGDGYTF.

At least ten counts were recorded for this clonotype. The junction departs from germline at one end; a sequencing error may be responsible. The rearrangement joins TRBV2 to TRBJ2-1; 10 nucleotides line up with TRBD2. CDR1 and CDR2 (germline): SNHLY, FYNNEI. This CDR3 has 15 amino acids. In DNA, the CDR3 is TGTGCCAGCACTGAAGCGGGAGGGCCTTACAATGAGCAGTTCTTC. This translates into CASTEAGGPYNEQFF.

This clonotype was counted between two and nine times. The junction differs from germline at one of its ends, possibly a read error. The chain carries TRBV6-5 and TRBJ2-2, with TRBD2 matching over 9 bases. CDR1 and CDR2 (germline): MNHEY, SVGAGI. CDR3 length equals 18 residues. CDR3 DNA sequence: TGTGCCAGCAGTTACTCAGGAAGGGCTAGCGGGAACGCCGGGGAGCTGTTTTTT. Protein product: CASSYSGRASGNAGELFF.

There are a few counts of this clonotype. The chain combines TRBV20-1 with TRBJ1-6; the D is unclear. Germline V gene lookup returns CDR1 DFQATT and CDR2 SNEGSKA (reference sequence). Trimming took 2 bases from V and 7 from J, leaving 6 bases between them. The CDR3 runs 12 residues. CDR3 loop: CSARSENSPLHF. CDR3 sequence (DNA): TGCAGTGCTAGATCGGAGAATTCACCCCTCCACTTT.

This clonotype was seen more than once but under ten times. The V gene is TRBV19, the J gene TRBJ2-5; 7 nucleotides match TRBD2. Germline V gene sequence: CDR1 LNHDA, CDR2 SQIVND (reference sequence). The CDR3 length is 14 residues. J lost 5 bases, V lost 5 bases, and 8 bases had no gene match. Here the CDR3 reads CASSATWGGETQYF. Here the CDR3 DNA reads TGTGCCAGTAGTGCGACCTGGGGGGGGGAGACCCAGTACTTC.